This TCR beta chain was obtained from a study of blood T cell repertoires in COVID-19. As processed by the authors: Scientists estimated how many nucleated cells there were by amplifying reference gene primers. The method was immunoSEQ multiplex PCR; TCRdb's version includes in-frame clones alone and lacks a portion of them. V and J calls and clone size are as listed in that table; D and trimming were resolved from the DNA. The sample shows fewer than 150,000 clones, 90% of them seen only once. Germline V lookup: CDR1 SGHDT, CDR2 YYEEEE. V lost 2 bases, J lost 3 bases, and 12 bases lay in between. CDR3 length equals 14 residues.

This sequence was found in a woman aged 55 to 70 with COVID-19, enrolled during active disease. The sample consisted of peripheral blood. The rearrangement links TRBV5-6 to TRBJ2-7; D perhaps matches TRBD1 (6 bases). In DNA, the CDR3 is TGTGCCAGCAGCTTAGTAGGACAGAACTACGAGCAGTACTTC. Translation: CASSLVGQNYEQYF.